This TCR beta chain was captured in a study of blood T cells in healthy people across ages. A second PCR of about 7 to 12 cycles used a sample-barcoded 5' primer and a J-beta primer mix. TCRdb reanalysed the 5' RACE reads using MiXCR and keeps one entry per CDR3 protein. Among more than 900,000 distinct CDR3 sequences listed, under 35% were seen once. Researchers report isolating at least 6 million PBMCs per sample. Germline V gene sequence: CDR1 SGHRS, CDR2 YFSETQ. V dropped 0 bases and J dropped 6 bases, with 17 bases sitting between them. The CDR3 totals 16 residues. The same data also went into a second study, on T cells of mothers and their children.

The sequence was obtained from a woman aged 40-49 years in good health. The rearrangement uses TRBV5-1 and TRBJ2-3; TRBD2 is a possible D gene (6 bases). What was sequenced was blood. The CDR3 loop reads CASSLDSKRASDTQYF. The CDR3 coding sequence is TGCGCCAGCAGCTTGGATTCTAAGCGGGCCTCGGATACGCAGTATTTT.